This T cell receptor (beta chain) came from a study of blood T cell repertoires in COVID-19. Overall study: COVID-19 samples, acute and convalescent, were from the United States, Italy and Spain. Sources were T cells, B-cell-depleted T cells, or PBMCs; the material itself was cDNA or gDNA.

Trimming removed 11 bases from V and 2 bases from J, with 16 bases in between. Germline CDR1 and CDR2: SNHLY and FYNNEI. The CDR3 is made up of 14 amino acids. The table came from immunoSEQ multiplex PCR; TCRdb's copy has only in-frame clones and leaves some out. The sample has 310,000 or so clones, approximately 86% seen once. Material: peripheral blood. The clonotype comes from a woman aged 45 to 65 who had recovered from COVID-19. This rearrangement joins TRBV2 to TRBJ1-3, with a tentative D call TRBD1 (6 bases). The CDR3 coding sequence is TGTGCCTTCCAGAGGGGGGGGACTGGAAACACCATATATTTT. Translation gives CAFQRGGTGNTIYF.